This paragraph covers one T cell receptor (beta chain) sequence. Its matching antigen is unknown. The data belong to a study of cytomegalovirus exposure and HLA in healthy donors. Whole-study findings and limits: Several top significant clusters appeared, in a later analysis, to be linked to common viral pathogens.

V was trimmed by 4 bases and J by 5 bases, leaving 14 bases between them. This CDR3 has 14 residues. CDR1 and CDR2 (germline): ENHRY, SYGVKD. PCR employed 60 Vbeta and 13 Jbeta primers. The assay was immunoSEQ multiplex PCR, and TCRdb's table has in-frame clones only and misses some. The sample shows tens of thousands of clones, approximately 63% of them seen only once. This sequence was found in a man between 35 and 55 years old in good health and CMV-seronegative. Sequenced sample: PBMCs. The chain joins TRBV10-3 to TRBJ1-1, with D tentatively TRBD1 (5 bases). The DNA for the CDR3 is TGTGCCATCAGTGCCGGGGGGTCAGAGACTGAAGCTTTCTTT. Residues: CAISAGGSETEAFF.